This paragraph covers one T cell receptor (beta chain) sequence. This entry is derived from a study of blood T cell repertoires in COVID-19. Per the study methods: Amplified reference gene primers provided the basis for estimating nucleated cell counts. TCRdb's copy holds only in-frame clones and misses some; the assay was immunoSEQ multiplex PCR. V and J calls plus clone size are reproduced from that table; the DNA served to infer D and trimming. The table has a few hundred thousand clones, approximately 90% seen once. The sequence came from a human donor in a cohort exposed to, infected with or recovered from COVID-19 (not recorded which). The donor label of this sample is uncertain. The sample was PBMCs or T cells enriched from blood (not recorded which).

CDR3 coding DNA: TGTGCCAGCAGCTTCTCCGGGAAAAACTACGAGCAGTACTTC. Amino acid sequence: CASSFSGKNYEQYF. The V call is TRBV5-4, the J call TRBJ2-7, with D perhaps matching TRBD2 (5 bases). V gave up 2 bases and J gave up 3 bases, with 12 bases separating them. This CDR3 region has 14 residues. Germline V gene lookup returns CDR1 SGHNT and CDR2 YYREEE (reference sequence). Supplemented by reference TRBV5-4 and TRBJ2-7, the full variable domain reads ETGVTQSPTHLIKTRGQQVTLRCSSQSGHNTVSWYQQALGQGPQFIFQYYREEENGRGNFPPRFSGLQFPNYSSELNVNALELDDSALYLCASSFSGKNYEQYFGPGTRLTVT.